A selection of T cell receptor beta chains follows, all from one sample in a study of PD-L1 blockade in urothelial cancer. TCRdb keeps only in-frame clones here, not all; method: immunoSEQ multiplex PCR. The sample carries tens of thousands of clones, approximately 85% recorded once. The material was PBMCs, obtained around atezolizumab (anti-PD-L1) treatment. The receptors shown here come from a man aged 65 to 85 with urothelial cancer. Both conserved end residues are part of each CDR3. The D gene is left open where the match is weak. The size of a clone is reported for some rows only, either as once, few or many, or as a class for expanded clones.

j_call: TRBJ1-5
d_call: -
clone_size: -
v_call: TRBV28
cdr3_aa: CASTVAGGAWQPQHF
cdr3_nt: TGTGCCAGCACCGTCGCCGGGGGGGCATGGCAGCCCCAGCATTTT

j_call: TRBJ2-7
d_call: TRBD1
clone_size: -
v_call: TRBV5-6
cdr3_aa: CASSLLASRGLGEQYF
cdr3_nt: TGTGCCAGCAGCTTGCTCGCCTCCAGGGGGCTGGGGGAGCAGTACTTC

j_call: TRBJ2-7
d_call: TRBD1
clone_size: once
v_call: TRBV5-5
cdr3_aa: CASSIGQGSDEQYF
cdr3_nt: TGTGCCAGCAGCATTGGACAGGGGAGCGACGAGCAGTACTTC

j_call: TRBJ1-4
d_call: TRBD1
clone_size: -
v_call: TRBV10-2
cdr3_aa: CASREPGQGNEKLFF
cdr3_nt: TGCGCCAGCAGGGAACCGGGACAGGGAAATGAAAAACTGTTTTTT

j_call: TRBJ1-1
d_call: -
clone_size: -
v_call: TRBV6-5
cdr3_aa: CASILAQGNTEAFF
cdr3_nt: TGTGCCAGCATCCTTGCACAGGGTAACACTGAAGCTTTCTTT

j_call: TRBJ2-1
d_call: -
clone_size: -
v_call: TRBV9
cdr3_aa: CASSVAPINEQFF
cdr3_nt: TGTGCCAGCAGCGTAGCCCCCATCAATGAGCAGTTCTTC

j_call: TRBJ2-7
d_call: -
clone_size: -
v_call: TRBV2
cdr3_aa: CASSEGPSVYEQYF
cdr3_nt: TGTGCCAGCAGTGAGGGGCCTAGCGTCTACGAGCAGTACTTC

j_call: TRBJ2-7
d_call: -
clone_size: -
v_call: TRBV30
cdr3_aa: CAWSSSPYEQYF
cdr3_nt: TGTGCCTGGAGTTCCTCCCCCTACGAGCAGTACTTC

j_call: TRBJ2-3
d_call: TRBD2
clone_size: -
v_call: TRBV29-1
cdr3_aa: CSVVGGGSGTDTQYF
cdr3_nt: TGCAGCGTTGTCGGCGGGGGGTCAGGCACAGATACGCAGTATTTT

j_call: TRBJ2-2
d_call: -
clone_size: -
v_call: TRBV10-3
cdr3_aa: CAISPGSGNTGELFF
cdr3_nt: TGTGCCATCAGTCCGGGGAGCGGAAACACCGGGGAGCTGTTTTTT

j_call: TRBJ1-1
d_call: TRBD1
clone_size: -
v_call: TRBV5-4
cdr3_aa: CASSWTGRGTEAFF
cdr3_nt: TGTGCCAGCAGCTGGACAGGGCGGGGGACTGAAGCTTTCTTT

j_call: TRBJ1-1
d_call: -
clone_size: -
v_call: TRBV5-1
cdr3_aa: CASSLQAGINTEAFF
cdr3_nt: TGCGCCAGCAGCTTGCAGGCGGGTATAAACACTGAAGCTTTCTTT

j_call: TRBJ2-1
d_call: -
clone_size: once
v_call: TRBV29-1
cdr3_aa: CSVDSSIHNEQFF
cdr3_nt: TGCAGCGTCGACAGCTCGATCCACAATGAGCAGTTCTTC

j_call: TRBJ2-4
d_call: TRBD2
clone_size: -
v_call: TRBV6-5
cdr3_aa: CASRRLAGVMNIQYF
cdr3_nt: TGTGCCAGCAGGAGACTAGCGGGAGTGATGAACATTCAGTACTTC

j_call: TRBJ1-5
d_call: -
clone_size: -
v_call: TRBV19
cdr3_aa: CASNSENQPQHF
cdr3_nt: TGTGCCAGTAATTCAGAAAATCAGCCCCAGCATTTT

j_call: TRBJ1-1
d_call: -
clone_size: -
v_call: TRBV27
cdr3_aa: CASSFELGRAEAFF
cdr3_nt: TGTGCCAGCAGTTTTGAGTTAGGGAGGGCTGAAGCTTTCTTT

j_call: TRBJ1-1
d_call: -
clone_size: -
v_call: TRBV9
cdr3_aa: CASSAGGGLPEAFF
cdr3_nt: TGTGCCAGCAGCGCCGGGGGGGGATTGCCTGAAGCTTTCTTT

j_call: TRBJ2-1
d_call: -
clone_size: -
v_call: TRBV15
cdr3_aa: CATSTRQVAYNEQFF
cdr3_nt: TGTGCCACCAGCACCCGACAGGTAGCCTACAATGAGCAGTTCTTC

j_call: TRBJ1-5
d_call: TRBD1
clone_size: -
v_call: TRBV25-1
cdr3_aa: CASQGQYNQPQHF
cdr3_nt: TGTGCCAGCCAGGGACAGTACAATCAGCCCCAGCATTTT

j_call: TRBJ2-7
d_call: TRBD2
clone_size: -
v_call: TRBV5-4
cdr3_aa: CASSFRLAGAKDEQYF
cdr3_nt: TGTGCCAGCAGCTTCCGACTAGCGGGAGCCAAAGACGAGCAGTACTTC

j_call: TRBJ2-7
d_call: TRBD1
clone_size: -
v_call: TRBV6-5
cdr3_aa: CASSDRVNEQYF
cdr3_nt: TGTGCCAGCAGCGACAGGGTCAACGAGCAGTACTTC

j_call: TRBJ2-1
d_call: -
clone_size: -
v_call: TRBV5-1
cdr3_aa: CASSLESTLTNEQFF
cdr3_nt: TGCGCCAGCAGCTTGGAGAGTACGCTGACTAATGAGCAGTTCTTC

j_call: TRBJ2-5
d_call: TRBD1
clone_size: -
v_call: TRBV5-1
cdr3_aa: CASSLVRDRGLLQETQYF
cdr3_nt: TGCGCCAGCAGCTTGGTACGGGACAGAGGTTTACTACAAGAGACCCAGTACTTC

j_call: TRBJ2-7
d_call: -
clone_size: -
v_call: TRBV6-6
cdr3_aa: CASNHGGNEQYF
cdr3_nt: TGTGCCAGCAACCATGGGGGCAACGAGCAGTACTTC

j_call: TRBJ1-1
d_call: -
clone_size: -
v_call: TRBV30
cdr3_aa: CAWSVSGWGDLNTEAFF
cdr3_nt: TGTGCCTGGAGTGTATCCGGGTGGGGCGACTTGAACACTGAAGCTTTCTTT